This TCR beta chain was captured in a study of blood T cell repertoires in COVID-19. The overall study: The cDNA or gDNA used as material had been derived from T cells, B-cell-depleted T cells, or PBMCs.

Profiling relied on immunoSEQ multiplex PCR, and the TCRdb table lists in-frame clones only, not all of them. The sample records roughly 250,000 clones, about 86% being singletons. Sequenced: peripheral blood. The receptor's source is a woman in her twenties or thirties with COVID-19, enrolled during active disease.

The chain's CDR3 is CASSPWDGGSGEQYF. The CDR3 bases are TGTGCCAGCAGCCCGTGGGATGGGGGGTCAGGCGAGCAGTACTTC. The V and J genes are TRBV5-5 and TRBJ2-7; possibly TRBD2 for D (6 bases). Germline CDR1 SGHKS, CDR2 YYEKEE (reference sequence). Trimming cost V 4 bases and J 6 bases, with 20 bases left between them. The CDR3 is 15 amino acids.